This T cell receptor (beta chain) comes out of a study of OX40 agonist ivuxolimab in advanced cancers. Across the study: The study gave patients intravenous ivuxolimab at 0.01 to 10 mg/kg every 2 weeks. Study-wide findings and caveats: Expansion of clones was among the lowest in partial responders at 0.1-3.0 mg/kg.

This CDR3 has 12 amino acids. Germline CDR1 and CDR2: SEHNR and FQNEAQ (reference sequence). This table comes from immunoSEQ multiplex PCR, and its TCRdb copy is limited to in-frame clones, with some not included. The sample carries tens of thousands of clones, more than 75% recorded once. This clone occurred once. Its target is not known. This sample comprised CD4+ or CD8+ T cells sorted from blood, obtained in a trial of the OX40 agonist ivuxolimab. The clonotype was recovered from an adult with an advanced solid tumor such as melanoma, head and neck, liver or kidney cancer. The chain carries TRBV7-9 and TRBJ2-5; D unresolved. The J call may be in error: the DNA end matches TRBJ2-7 better. The CDR3 region is CASSLEVSEQYF. The CDR3 DNA is TGTGCCAGCAGCTTAGAAGTTAGCGAGCAGTACTTC.